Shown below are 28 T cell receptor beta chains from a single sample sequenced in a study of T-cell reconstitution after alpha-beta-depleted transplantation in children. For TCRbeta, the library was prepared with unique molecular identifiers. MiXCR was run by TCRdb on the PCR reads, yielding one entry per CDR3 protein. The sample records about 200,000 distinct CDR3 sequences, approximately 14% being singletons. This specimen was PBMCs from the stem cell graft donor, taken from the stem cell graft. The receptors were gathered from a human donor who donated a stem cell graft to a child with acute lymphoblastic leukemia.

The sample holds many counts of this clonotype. CDR3 loop: CSASGRAPDTQYF. The CDR3 DNA is TGCAGTGCTAGCGGGAGGGCCCCAGATACGCAGTATTTT. The chain has TRBV20-1 and TRBJ2-3, with 8 bases that match TRBD2. The CDR3 contains 13 residues. Germline V gene lookup returns CDR1 DFQATT and CDR2 SNEGSKA (reference sequence). Germline trimming cut 3 bases from V and 4 bases from J; bases unmatched to any gene: 3.

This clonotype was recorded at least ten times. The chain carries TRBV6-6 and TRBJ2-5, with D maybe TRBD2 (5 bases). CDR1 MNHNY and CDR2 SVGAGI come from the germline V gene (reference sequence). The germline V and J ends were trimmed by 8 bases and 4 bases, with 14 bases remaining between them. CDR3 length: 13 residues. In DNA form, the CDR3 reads TGTGCCAGCCTCCGCGCGGGCAGAGAGACCCAGTACTTC. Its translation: CASLRAGRETQYF.

The CDR3 nucleotides are TGCAGTGCTAGTGTGGCGACGGCGGTGGGAGAGACCCAGTACTTC. Residues: CSASVATAVGETQYF. The chain combines TRBV20-1 with TRBJ2-5; D is ambiguous. Trimming cost V 3 bases and J 4 bases, with 18 bases left between them. Germline V gene lookup returns CDR1 DFQATT and CDR2 SNEGSKA (reference sequence). The CDR3 has 15 amino acids.

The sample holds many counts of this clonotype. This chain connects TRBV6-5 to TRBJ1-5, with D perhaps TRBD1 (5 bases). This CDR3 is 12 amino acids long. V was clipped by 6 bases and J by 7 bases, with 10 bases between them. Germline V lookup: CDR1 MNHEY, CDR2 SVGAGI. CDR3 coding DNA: TGTGCCAGCAGCCACGGGACGCAGCCCCAGCATTTT. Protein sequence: CASSHGTQPQHF.

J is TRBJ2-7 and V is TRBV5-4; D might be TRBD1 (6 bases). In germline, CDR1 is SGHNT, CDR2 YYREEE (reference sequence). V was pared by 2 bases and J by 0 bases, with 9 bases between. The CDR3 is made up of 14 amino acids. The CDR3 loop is CASSFGQSSYEQYF. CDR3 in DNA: TGTGCCAGCAGCTTCGGACAGAGCTCCTACGAGCAGTACTTC. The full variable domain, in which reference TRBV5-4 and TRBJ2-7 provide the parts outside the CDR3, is ETGVTQSPTHLIKTRGQQVTLRCSSQSGHNTVSWYQQALGQGPQFIFQYYREEENGRGNFPPRFSGLQFPNYSSELNVNALELDDSALYLCASSFGQSSYEQYFGPGTRLTVT.

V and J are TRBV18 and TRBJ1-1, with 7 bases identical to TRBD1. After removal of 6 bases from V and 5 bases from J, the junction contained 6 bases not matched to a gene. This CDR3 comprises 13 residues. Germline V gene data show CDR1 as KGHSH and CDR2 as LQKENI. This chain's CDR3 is CASSHGQETEAFF. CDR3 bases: TGTGCCAGCTCTCATGGACAGGAGACTGAAGCTTTCTTT.

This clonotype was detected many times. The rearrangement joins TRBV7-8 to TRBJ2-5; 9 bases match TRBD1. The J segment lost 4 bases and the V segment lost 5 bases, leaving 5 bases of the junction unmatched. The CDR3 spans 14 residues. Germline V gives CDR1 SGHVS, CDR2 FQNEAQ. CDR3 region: CASSADRGRETQYF. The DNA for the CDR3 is TGTGCCAGCAGCGCAGACAGGGGGAGAGAGACCCAGTACTTC.

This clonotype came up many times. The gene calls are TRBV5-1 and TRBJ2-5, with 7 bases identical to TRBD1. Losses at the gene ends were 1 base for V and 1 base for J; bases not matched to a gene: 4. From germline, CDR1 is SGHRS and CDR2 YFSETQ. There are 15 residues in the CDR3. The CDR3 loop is CASSLRTGPQETQYF. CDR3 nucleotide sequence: TGCGCCAGCAGCTTGAGGACAGGACCCCAAGAGACCCAGTACTTC.

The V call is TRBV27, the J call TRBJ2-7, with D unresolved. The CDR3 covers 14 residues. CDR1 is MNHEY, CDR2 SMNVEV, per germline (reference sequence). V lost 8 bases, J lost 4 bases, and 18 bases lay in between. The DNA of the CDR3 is TGTGCCAGCCCACAGTGGCCCGGGTGGTACGAGCAGTACTTC. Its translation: CASPQWPGWYEQYF.

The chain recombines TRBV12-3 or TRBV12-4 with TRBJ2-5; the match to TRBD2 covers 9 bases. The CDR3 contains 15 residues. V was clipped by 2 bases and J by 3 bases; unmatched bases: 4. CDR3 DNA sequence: TGTGCCAGCAGTTTATACAGCGGGAGGAAAGAGACCCAGTACTTC. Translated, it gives CASSLYSGRKETQYF.

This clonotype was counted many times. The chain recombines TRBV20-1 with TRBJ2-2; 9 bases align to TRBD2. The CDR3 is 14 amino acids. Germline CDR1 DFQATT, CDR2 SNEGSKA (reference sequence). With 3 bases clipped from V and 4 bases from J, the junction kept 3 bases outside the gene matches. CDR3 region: CSASYSGSTGELFF. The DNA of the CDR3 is TGCAGTGCTAGCTATAGCGGGAGCACCGGGGAGCTGTTTTTT.

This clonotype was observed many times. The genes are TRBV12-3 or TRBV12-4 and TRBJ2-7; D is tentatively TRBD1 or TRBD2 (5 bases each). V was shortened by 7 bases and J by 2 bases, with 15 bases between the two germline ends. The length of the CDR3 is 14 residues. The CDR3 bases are TGTGCCAGCACCCATGGGGGTTCGGCCTACGAGCAGTACTTC. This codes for CASTHGGSAYEQYF.

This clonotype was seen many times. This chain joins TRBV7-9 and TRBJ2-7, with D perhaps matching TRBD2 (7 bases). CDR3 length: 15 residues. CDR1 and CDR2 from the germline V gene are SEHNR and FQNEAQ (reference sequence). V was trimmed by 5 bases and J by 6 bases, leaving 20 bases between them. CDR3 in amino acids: CASSPERGGSLEQYF. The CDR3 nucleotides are TGTGCCAGCAGCCCCGAGAGGGGGGGCAGCCTCGAGCAGTACTTC. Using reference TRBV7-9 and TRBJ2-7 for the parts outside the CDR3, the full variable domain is DTGVSQNPRHKITKRGQNVTFRCDPISEHNRLYWYRQTLGQGPEFLTYFQNEAQLEKSRLLSDRFSAERPKGSFSTLEIQRTEQGDSAMYLCASSPERGGSLEQYFGPGTRLTVT.

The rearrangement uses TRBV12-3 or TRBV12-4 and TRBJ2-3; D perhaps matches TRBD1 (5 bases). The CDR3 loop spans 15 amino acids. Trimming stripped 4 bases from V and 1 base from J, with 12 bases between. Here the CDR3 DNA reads TGTGCCAGCAGTTCGCAGGGATCGGGCACAGATACGCAGTATTTT. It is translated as CASSSQGSGTDTQYF.

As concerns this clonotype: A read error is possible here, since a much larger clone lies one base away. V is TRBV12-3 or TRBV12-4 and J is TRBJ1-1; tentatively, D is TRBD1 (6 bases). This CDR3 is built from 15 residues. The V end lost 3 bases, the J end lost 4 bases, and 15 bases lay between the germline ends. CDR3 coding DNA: TGTGCCAGCAGTTTTAGGCCAGGGGCGGGCACTGAAGCTTTCTTT. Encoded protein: CASSFRPGAGTEAFF.

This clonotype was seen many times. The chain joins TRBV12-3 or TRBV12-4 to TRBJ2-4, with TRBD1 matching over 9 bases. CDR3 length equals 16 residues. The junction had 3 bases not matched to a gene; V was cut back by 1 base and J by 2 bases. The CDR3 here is CASSLGTGETKNIQYF. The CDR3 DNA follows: TGTGCCAGCAGTTTAGGGACAGGGGAAACCAAAAACATTCAGTACTTC.

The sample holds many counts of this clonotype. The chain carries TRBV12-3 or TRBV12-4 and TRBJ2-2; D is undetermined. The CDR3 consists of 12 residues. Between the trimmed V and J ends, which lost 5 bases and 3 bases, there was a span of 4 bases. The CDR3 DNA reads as TGTGCCAGCAGTAGATACACCGGGGAGCTGTTTTTT. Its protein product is CASSRYTGELFF.

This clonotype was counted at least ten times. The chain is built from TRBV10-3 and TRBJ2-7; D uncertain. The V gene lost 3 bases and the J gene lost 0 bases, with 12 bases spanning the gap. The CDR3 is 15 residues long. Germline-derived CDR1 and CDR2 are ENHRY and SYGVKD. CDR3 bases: TGTGCCATCAGTGACCCCCACAATAGCTCCTACGAGCAGTACTTC. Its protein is CAISDPHNSSYEQYF.

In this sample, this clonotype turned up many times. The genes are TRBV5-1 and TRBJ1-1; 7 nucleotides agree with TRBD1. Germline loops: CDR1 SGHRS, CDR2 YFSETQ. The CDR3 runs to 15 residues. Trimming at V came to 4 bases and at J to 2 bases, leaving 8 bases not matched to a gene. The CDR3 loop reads CASSGQAELNTEAFF. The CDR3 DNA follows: TGCGCCAGCAGCGGACAGGCCGAACTTAACACTGAAGCTTTCTTT.

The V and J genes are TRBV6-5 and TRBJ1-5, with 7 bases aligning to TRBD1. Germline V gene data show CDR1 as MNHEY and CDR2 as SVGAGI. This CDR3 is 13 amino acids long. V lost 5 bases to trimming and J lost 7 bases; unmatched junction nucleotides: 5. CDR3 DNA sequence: TGTGCCAGCAGTCGGACAGGCCCACAGCCCCAGCATTTT. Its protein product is CASSRTGPQPQHF.

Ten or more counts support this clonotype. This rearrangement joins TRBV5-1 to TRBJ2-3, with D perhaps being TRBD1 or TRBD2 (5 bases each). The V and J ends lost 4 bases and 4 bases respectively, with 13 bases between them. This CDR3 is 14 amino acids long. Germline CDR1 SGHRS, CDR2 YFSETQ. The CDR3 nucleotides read TGCGCCAGCAGCCCTGGGACGAGCGCAGATACGCAGTATTTT. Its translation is CASSPGTSADTQYF.

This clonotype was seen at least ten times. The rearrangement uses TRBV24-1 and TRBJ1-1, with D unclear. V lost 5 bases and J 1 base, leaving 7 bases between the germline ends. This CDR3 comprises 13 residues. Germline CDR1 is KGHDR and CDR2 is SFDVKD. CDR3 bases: TGTGCCACCAGTGGGGTTGGGAACACTGAAGCTTTCTTT. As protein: CATSGVGNTEAFF.

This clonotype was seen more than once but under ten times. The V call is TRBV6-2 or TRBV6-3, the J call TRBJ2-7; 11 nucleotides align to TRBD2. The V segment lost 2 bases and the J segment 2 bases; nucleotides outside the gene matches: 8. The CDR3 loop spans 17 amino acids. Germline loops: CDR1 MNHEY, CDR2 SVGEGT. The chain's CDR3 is CASSYSGTSGGPYEQYF. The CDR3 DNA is TGTGCCAGCAGTTACAGCGGGACTAGCGGCGGACCCTACGAGCAGTACTTC.

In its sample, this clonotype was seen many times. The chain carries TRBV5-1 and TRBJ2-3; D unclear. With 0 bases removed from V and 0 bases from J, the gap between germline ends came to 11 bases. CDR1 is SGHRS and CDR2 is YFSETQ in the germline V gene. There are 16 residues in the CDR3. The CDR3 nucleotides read TGCGCCAGCAGCTTGGTTTCCGGAACTAGCACAGATACGCAGTATTTT. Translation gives CASSLVSGTSTDTQYF.

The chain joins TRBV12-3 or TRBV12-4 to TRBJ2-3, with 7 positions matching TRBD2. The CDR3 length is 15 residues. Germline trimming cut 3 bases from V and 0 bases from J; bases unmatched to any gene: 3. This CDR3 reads CASSFGGGSTDTQYF. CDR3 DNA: TGTGCCAGCAGTTTCGGGGGAGGGAGCACAGATACGCAGTATTTT.

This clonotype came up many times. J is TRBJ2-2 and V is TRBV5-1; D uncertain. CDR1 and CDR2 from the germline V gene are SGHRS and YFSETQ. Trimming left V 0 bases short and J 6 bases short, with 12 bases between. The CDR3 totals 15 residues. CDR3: CASSLGPSEAGELFF. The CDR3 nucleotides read TGCGCCAGCAGCTTGGGCCCGTCCGAGGCCGGGGAGCTGTTTTTT.

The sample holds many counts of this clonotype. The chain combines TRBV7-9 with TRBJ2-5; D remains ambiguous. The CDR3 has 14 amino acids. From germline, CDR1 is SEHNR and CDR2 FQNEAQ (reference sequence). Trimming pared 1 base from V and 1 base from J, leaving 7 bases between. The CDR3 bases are TGTGCCAGCAGCTTAGTACGGAGCCAAGAGACCCAGTACTTC. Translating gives CASSLVRSQETQYF.

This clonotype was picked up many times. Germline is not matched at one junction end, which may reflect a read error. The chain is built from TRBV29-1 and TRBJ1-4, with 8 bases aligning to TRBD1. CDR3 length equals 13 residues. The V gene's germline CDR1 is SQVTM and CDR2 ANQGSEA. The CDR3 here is CSAEQGANEKLFF. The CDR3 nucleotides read TGCAGCGCTGAACAGGGGGCTAATGAAAAACTGTTTTTT.